Described below is a single TCR beta chain sequence and its context. Its antigen is still unknown. The source of the sample is a study of cytomegalovirus exposure and HLA in healthy donors. The ends lost 0 bases at V and 7 bases at J; junction bases unmatched: 3. Germline V CDR1 and CDR2: SGHRS, YFSETQ. The CDR3 is 15 residues long. The PCR had 60 Vbeta and 13 Jbeta primers. Assay: immunoSEQ multiplex PCR; the TCRdb copy retains only in-frame clones and omits some. The table has about 160,000 clones, about 80% seen once. Despite likely unrecorded immune exposures, the donors were nominally healthy at the time of sampling. The study's findings and limits: Most sequenced TCRs were rare (though some public TCRs occurred in many donors). Among TCR beta chains, those listed as cytomegalovirus-associated numbered roughly 150.

Sequencing used PBMCs. V usage is TRBV5-1 and J usage is TRBJ2-1; 11 nucleotides align to TRBD2. This sequence was found in a middle-aged man in good health and CMV-seropositive. This CDR3 reads CASSLDVAGGNEQFF. The CDR3 nucleotides read TGCGCCAGCAGCTTGGACGTAGCGGGAGGGAATGAGCAGTTCTTC. Based on the CDR3 plus reference TRBV5-1 and TRBJ2-1, the full variable domain is KAGVTQTPRYLIKTRGQQVTLSCSPISGHRSVSWYQQTPGQGLQFLFEYFSETQRNKGNFPGRFSGRQFSNSRSEMNVSTLELGDSALYLCASSLDVAGGNEQFFGPGTRLTVL.